This T cell receptor beta chain was profiled in a study of persistence of HIV-infected CD4 T cells. Study-level background: Donors had been on suppressive ART for a median of roughly 8 years. General study points: TCRbeta richness was lower in CMV- and Gag-responding cells than in anti-CD3/anti-CD28-responding cells. Within sorted populations, more oligoclonal TCRs accompanied more oligoclonal proviruses.

Cells were stimulated nonspecifically with anti-CD3/anti-CD28 magnetic beads. Sorting selected CD4+ T cells upregulating both CD40 ligand and CD69. Suppressive ART was started during chronic HIV-1 infection in these adults. In its sample, this clone was seen a few times. The antigen remains unidentified. Sequencing used immunoSEQ version 4 in survey mode. Here immunoSEQ multiplex PCR was the method, and the copy in TCRdb shows in-frame clones only, minus some. The sample contains some 50,000 clones, around 89% of which appear only once. CDR3 length equals 13 residues. CDR1 is SGHDN, CDR2 FVKESK, per germline. V shed 5 bases and J shed 4 bases, with 12 bases lying between them.

The genes are TRBV14 and TRBJ2-7, with D perhaps matching TRBD1 (6 bases). Sequenced here: CD4+ T cells sorted from PBMCs after roughly 18-hour stimulation, sampled from a patient who received antiretroviral therapy. The sequence derives from an adult woman with HIV who was CMV-seropositive. CDR3 bases: TGTGCCAGCAGCAGCCGGGACACTTACGAGCAGTACTTC. Amino acid sequence: CASSSRDTYEQYF.